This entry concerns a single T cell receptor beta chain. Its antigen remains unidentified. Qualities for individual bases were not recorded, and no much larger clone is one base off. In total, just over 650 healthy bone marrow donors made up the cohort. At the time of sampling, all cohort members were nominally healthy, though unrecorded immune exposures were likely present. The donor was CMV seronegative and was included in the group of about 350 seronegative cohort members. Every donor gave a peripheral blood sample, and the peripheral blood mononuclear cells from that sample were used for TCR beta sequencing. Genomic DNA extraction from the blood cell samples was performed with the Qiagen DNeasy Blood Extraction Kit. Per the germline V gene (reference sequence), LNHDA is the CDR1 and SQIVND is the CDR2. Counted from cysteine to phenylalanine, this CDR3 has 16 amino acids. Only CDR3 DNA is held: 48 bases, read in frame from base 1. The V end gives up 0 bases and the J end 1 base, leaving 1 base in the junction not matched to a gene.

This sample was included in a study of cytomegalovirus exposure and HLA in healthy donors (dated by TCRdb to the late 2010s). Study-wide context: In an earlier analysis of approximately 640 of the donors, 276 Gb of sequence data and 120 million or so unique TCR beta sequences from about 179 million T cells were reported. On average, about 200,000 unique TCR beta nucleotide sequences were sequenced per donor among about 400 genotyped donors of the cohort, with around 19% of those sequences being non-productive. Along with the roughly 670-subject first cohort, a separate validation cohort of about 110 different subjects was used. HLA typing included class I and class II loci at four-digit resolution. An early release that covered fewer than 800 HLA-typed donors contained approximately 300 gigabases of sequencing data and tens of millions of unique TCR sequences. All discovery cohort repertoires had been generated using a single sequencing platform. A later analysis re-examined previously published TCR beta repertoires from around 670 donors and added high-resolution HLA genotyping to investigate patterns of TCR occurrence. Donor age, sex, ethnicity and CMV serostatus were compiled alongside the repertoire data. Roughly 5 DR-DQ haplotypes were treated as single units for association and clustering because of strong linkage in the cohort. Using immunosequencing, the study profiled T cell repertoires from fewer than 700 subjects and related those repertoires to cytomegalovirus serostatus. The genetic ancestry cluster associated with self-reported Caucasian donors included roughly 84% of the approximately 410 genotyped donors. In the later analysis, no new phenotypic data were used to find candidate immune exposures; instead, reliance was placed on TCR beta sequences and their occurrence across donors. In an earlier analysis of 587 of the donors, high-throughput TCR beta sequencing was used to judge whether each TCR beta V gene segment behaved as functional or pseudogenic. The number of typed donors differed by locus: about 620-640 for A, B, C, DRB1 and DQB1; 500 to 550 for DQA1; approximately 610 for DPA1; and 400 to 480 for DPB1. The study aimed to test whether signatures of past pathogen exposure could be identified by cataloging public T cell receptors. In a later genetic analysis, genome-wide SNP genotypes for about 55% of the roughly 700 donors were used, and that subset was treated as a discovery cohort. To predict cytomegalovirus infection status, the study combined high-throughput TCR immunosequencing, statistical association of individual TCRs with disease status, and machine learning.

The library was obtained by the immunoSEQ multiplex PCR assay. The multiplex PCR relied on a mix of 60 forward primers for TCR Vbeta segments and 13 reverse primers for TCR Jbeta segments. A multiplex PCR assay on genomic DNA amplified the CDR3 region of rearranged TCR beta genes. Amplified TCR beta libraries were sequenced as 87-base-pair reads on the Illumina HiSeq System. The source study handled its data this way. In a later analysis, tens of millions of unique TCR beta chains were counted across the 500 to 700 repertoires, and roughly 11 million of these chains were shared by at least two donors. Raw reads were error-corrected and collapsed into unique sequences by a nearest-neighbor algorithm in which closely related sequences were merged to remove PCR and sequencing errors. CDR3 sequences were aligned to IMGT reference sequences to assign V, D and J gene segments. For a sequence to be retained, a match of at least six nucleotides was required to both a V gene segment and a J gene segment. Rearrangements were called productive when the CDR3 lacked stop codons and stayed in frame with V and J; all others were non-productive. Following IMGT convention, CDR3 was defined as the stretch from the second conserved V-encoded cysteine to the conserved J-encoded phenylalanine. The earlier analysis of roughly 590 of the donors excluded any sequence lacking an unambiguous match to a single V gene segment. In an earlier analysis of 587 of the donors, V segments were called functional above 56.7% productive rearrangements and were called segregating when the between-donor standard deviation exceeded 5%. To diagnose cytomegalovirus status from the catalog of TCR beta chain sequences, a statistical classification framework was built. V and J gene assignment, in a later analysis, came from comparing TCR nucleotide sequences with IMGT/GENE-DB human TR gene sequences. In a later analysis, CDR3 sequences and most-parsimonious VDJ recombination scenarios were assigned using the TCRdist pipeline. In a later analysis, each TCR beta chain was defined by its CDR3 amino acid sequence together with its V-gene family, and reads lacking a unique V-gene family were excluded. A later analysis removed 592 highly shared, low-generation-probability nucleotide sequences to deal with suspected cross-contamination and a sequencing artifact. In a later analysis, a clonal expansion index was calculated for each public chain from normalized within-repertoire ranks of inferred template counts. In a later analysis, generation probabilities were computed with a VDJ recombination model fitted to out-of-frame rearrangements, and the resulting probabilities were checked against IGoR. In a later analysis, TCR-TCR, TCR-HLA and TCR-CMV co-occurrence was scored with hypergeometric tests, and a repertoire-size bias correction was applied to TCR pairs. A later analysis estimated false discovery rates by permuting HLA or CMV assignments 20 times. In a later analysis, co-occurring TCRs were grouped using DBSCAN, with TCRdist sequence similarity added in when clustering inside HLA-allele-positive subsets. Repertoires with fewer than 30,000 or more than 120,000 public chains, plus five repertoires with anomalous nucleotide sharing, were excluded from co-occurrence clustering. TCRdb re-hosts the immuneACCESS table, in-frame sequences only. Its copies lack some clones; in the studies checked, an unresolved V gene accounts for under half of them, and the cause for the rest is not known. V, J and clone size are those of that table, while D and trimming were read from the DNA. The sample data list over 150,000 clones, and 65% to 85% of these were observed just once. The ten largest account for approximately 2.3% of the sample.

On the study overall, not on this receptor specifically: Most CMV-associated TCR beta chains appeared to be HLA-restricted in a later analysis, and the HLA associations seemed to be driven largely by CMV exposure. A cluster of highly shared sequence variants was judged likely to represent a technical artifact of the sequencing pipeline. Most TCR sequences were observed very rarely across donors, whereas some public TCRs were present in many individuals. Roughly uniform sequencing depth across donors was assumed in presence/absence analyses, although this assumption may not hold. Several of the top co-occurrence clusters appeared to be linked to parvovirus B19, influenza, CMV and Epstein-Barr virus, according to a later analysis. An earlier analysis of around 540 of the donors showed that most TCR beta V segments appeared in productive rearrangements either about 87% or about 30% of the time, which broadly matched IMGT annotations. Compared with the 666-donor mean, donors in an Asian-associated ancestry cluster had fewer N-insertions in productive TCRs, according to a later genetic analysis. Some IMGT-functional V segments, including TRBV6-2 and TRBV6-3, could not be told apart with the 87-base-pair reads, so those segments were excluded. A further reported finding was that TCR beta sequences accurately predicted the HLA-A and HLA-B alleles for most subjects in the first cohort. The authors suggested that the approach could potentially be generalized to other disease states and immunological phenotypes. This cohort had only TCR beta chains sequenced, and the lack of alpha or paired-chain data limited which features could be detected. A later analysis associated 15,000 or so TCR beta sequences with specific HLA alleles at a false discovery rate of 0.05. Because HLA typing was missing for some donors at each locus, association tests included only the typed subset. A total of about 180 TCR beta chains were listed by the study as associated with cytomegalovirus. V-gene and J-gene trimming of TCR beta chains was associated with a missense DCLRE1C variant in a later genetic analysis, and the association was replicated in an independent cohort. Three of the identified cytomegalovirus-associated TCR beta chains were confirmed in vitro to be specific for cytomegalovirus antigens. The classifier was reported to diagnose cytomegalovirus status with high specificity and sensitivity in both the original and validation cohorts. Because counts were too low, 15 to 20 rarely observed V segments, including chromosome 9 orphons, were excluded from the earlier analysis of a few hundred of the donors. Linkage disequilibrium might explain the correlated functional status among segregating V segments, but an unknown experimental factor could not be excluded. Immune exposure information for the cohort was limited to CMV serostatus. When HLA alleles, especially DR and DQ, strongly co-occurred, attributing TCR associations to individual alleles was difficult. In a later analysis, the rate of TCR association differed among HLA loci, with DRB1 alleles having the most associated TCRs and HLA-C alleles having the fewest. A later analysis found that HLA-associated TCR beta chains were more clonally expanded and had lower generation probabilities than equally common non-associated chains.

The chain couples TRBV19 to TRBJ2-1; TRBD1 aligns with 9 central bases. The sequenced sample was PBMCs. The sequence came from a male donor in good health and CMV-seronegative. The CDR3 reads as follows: CASSIEGTGSYNEQFF. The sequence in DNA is TGTGCCAGTAGTATAGAAGGGACAGGGTCCTACAATGAGCAGTTCTTC.